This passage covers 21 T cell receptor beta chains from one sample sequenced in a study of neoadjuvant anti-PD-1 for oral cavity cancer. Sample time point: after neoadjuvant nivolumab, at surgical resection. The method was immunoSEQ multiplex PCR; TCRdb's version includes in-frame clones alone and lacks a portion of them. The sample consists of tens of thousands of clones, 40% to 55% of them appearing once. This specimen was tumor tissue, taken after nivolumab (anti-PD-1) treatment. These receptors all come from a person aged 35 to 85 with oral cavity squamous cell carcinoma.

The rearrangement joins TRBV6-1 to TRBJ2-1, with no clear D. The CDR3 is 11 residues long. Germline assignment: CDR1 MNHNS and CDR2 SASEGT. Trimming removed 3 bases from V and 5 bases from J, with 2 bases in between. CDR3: CASSENNEQFF. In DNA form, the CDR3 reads TGTGCCAGCAGTGAGAACAATGAGCAGTTCTTC.

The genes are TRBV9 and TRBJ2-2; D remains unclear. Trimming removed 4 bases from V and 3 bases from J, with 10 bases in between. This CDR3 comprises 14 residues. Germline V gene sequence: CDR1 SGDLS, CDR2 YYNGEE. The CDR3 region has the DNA TGTGCCAGCAGCCCAAGGTGGGACACCGGGGAGCTGTTTTTT. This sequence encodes CASSPRWDTGELFF.

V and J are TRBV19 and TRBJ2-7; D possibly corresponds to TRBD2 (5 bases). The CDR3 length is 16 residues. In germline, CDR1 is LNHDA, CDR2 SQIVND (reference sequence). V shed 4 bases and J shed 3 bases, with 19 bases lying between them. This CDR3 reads CASSRAPTDFYYEQYF. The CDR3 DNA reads TGTGCCAGTAGTAGAGCCCCGACGGACTTCTACTACGAGCAGTACTTC.

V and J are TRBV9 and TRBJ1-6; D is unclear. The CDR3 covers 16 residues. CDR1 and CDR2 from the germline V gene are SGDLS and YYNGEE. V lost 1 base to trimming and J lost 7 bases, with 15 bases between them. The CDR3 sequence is CASSVSFAGINSPLHF. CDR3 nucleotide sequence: TGTGCCAGCAGCGTATCTTTCGCGGGTATAAATTCACCCCTCCACTTT.

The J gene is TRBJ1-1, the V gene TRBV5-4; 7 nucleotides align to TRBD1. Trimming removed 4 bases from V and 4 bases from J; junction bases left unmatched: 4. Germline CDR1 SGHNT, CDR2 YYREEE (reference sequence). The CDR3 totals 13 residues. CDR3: CASSGRGPTEAFF. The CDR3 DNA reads TGTGCCAGCAGCGGTAGGGGGCCCACTGAAGCTTTCTTT.

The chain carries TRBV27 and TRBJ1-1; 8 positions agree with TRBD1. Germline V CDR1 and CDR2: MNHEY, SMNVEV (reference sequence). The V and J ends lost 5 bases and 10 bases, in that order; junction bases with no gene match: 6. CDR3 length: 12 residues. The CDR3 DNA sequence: TGTGCCAGCAGTGGGCCCAGGGGGCGAGCTTTCTTT. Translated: CASSGPRGRAFF.

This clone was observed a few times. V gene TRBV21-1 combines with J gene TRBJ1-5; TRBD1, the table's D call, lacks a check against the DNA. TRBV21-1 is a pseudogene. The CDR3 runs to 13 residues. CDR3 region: CASRTGDHQPQHF. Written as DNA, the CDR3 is TGTGCCAGCAGGACAGGGGATCACCAGCCCCAGCATTTT.

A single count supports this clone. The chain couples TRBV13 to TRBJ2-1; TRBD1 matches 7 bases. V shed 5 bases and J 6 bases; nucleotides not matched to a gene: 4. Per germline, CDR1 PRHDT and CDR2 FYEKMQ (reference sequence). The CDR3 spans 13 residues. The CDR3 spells CASSRGPANEQFF. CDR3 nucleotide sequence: TGTGCCAGCAGCAGGGGGCCCGCCAATGAGCAGTTCTTC.

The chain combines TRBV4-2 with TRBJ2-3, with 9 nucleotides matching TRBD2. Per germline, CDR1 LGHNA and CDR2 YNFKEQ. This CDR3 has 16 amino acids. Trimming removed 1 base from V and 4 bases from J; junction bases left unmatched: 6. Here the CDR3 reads CASSQAGAGGSDTQYF. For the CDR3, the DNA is TGTGCCAGCAGCCAAGCTGGAGCGGGGGGTTCAGATACGCAGTATTTT.

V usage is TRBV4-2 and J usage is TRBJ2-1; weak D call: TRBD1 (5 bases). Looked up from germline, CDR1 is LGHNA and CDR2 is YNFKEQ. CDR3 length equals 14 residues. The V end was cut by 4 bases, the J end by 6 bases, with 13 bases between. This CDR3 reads CASSPPQGGNEQFF. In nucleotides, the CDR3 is TGTGCCAGCAGCCCGCCGCAGGGCGGCAATGAGCAGTTCTTC.

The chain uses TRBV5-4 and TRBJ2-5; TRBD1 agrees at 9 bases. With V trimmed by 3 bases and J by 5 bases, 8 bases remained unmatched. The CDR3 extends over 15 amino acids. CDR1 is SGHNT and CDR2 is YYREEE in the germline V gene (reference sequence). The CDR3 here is CASSSGGTGYETQYF. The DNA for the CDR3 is TGTGCCAGCAGCTCAGGTGGGACAGGGTACGAGACCCAGTACTTC. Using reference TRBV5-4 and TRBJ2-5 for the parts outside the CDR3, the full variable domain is ETGVTQSPTHLIKTRGQQVTLRCSSQSGHNTVSWYQQALGQGPQFIFQYYREEENGRGNFPPRFSGLQFPNYSSELNVNALELDDSALYLCASSSGGTGYETQYFGPGTRLLVL.

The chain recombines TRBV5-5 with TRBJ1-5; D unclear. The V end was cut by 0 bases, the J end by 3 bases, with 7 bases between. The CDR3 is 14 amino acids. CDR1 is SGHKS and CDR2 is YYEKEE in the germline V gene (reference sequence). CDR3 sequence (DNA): TGTGCCAGCAGCTTGGGACACCTCAATCAGCCCCAGCATTTT. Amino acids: CASSLGHLNQPQHF.

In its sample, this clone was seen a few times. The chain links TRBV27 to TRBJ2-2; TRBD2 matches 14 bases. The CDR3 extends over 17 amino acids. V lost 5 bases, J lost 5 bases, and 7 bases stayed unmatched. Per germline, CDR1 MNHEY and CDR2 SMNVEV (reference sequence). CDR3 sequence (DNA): TGTGCCAGCAGTCAACAACGACTAGCGGGGGGGACCGGGGAGCTGTTTTTT. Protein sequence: CASSQQRLAGGTGELFF.

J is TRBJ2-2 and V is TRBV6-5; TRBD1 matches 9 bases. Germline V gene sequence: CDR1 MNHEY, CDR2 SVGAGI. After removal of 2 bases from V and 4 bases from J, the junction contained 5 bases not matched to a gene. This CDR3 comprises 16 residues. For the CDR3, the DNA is TGTGCCAGCAGTTACGCTACAGGGGGCAGCACCGGGGAGCTGTTTTTT. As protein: CASSYATGGSTGELFF.

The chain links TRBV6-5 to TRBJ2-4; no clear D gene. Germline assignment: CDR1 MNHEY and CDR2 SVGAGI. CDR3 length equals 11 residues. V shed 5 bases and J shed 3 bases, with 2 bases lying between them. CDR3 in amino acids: CASSNKNIQYF. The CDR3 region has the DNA TGTGCCAGCAGTAACAAAAACATTCAGTACTTC.

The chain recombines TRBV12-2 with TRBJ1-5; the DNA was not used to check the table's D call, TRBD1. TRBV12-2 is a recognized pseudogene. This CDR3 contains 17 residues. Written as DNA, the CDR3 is TGTGCAAGTCGCCCGACGACGGACAGTTTTAGCAATCAGCCCCAGCATTTT. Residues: CASRPTTDSFSNQPQHF.

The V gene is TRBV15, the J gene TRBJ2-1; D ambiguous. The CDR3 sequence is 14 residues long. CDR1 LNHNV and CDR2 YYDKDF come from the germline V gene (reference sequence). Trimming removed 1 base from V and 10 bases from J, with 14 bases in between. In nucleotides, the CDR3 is TGTGCCACCAGCAGAGGAAGGGTTGTCCTCGAGCAGTTCTTC. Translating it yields CATSRGRVVLEQFF.

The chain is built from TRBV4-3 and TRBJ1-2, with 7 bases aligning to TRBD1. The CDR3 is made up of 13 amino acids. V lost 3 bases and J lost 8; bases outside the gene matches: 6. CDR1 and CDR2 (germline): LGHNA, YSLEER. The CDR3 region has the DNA TGCGCCAGCAGCCACCTGACAGGGAACGGCTACACCTTC. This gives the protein CASSHLTGNGYTF.

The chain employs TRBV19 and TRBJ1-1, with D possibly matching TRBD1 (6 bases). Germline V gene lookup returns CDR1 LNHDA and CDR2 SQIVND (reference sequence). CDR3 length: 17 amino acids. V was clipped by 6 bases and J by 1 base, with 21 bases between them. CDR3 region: CASRRIPLMTGNTEAFF. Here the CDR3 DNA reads TGTGCCAGTAGGAGGATCCCGCTTATGACAGGGAACACTGAAGCTTTCTTT. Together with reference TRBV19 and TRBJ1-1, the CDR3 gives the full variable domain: DGGITQSPKYLFRKEGQNVTLSCEQNLNHDAMYWYRQDPGQGLRLIYYSQIVNDFQKGDIAEGYSVSREKKESFPLTVTSAQKNPTAFYLCASRRIPLMTGNTEAFFGQGTRLTVV.

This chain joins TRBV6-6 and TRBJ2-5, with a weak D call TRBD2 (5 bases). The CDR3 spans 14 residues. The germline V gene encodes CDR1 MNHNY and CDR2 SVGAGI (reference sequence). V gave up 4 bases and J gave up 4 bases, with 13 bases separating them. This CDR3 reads CASSLSSEGETQYF. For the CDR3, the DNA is TGTGCCAGCAGTTTGTCCAGCGAGGGAGAGACCCAGTACTTC.

The CDR3 DNA sequence: TGTGCCAGCAGCCCCCGAGCGGACGAAGAGACCCAGTACTTC. The encoded protein is CASSPRADEETQYF. The rearrangement uses TRBV9 and TRBJ2-5; the D gene is possibly TRBD2 (5 bases). Trimming pared 4 bases from V and 3 bases from J, leaving 13 bases between. The CDR3 consists of 14 residues. The germline V gene encodes CDR1 SGDLS and CDR2 YYNGEE.